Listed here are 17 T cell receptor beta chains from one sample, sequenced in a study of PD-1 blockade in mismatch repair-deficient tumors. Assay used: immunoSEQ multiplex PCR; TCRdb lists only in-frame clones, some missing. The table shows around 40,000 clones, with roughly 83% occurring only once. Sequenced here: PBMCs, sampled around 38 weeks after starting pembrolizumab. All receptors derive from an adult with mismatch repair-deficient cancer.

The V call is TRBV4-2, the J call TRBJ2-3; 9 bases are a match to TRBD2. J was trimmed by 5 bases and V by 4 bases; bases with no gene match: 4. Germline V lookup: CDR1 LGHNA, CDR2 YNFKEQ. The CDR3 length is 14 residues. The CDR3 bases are TGTGCCAGCAGCCTTAGCGGGAGTTTAGATACGCAGTATTTT. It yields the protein CASSLSGSLDTQYF.

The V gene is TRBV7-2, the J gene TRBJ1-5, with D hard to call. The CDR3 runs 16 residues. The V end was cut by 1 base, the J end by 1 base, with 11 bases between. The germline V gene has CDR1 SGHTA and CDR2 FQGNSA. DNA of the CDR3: TGTGCCAGCAGCTTAGAATCAGTATTAAGCAATCAGCCCCAGCATTTT. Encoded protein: CASSLESVLSNQPQHF.

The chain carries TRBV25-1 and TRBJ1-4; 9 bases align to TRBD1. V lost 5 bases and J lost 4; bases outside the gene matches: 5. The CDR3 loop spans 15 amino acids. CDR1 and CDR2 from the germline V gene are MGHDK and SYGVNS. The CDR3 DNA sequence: TGTGCCAGCAGTAAAGGACAGGGGCATAATGAAAAACTGTTTTTT. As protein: CASSKGQGHNEKLFF. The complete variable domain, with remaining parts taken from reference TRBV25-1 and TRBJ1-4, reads EADIYQTPRYLVIGTGKKITLECSQTMGHDKMYWYQQDPGMELHLIHYSYGVNSTEKGDLSSESTVSRIRTEHFPLTLESARPSHTSQYLCASSKGQGHNEKLFFGSGTQLSVL.

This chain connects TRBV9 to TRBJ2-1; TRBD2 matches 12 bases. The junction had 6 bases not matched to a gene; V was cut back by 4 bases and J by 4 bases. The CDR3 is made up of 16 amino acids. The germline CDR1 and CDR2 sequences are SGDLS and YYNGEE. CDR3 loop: CASSSPSGRGYNEQFF. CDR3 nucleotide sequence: TGTGCCAGCAGCTCCCCTAGCGGGAGGGGGTACAATGAGCAGTTCTTC.

CDR3 amino acids: CASIFDIGANVLTF. CDR3 bases: TGTGCCAGCATCTTTGACATTGGGGCCAACGTCCTGACTTTC. The chain links TRBV6-1 to TRBJ2-6; D not certain. The CDR3 has 14 residues. Germline V gene sequence: CDR1 MNHNS, CDR2 SASEGT. The V gene lost 7 bases and the J gene lost 3 bases, with 10 bases spanning the gap.

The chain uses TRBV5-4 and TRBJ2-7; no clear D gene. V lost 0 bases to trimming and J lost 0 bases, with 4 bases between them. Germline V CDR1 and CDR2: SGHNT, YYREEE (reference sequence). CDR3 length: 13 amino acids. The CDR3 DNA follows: TGTGCCAGCAGCTTGGGGCACTCCTACGAGCAGTACTTC. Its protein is CASSLGHSYEQYF.

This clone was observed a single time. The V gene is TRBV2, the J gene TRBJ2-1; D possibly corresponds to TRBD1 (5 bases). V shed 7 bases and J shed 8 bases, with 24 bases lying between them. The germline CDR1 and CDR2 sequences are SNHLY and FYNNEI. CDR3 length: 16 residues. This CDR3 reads CASTRRGTTQTDEQFF. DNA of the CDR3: TGTGCCAGCACCCGAAGGGGTACCACCCAGACCGATGAGCAGTTCTTC.

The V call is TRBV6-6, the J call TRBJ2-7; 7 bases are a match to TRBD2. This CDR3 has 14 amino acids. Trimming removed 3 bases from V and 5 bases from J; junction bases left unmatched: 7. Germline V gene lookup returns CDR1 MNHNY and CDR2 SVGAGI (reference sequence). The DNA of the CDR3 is TGTGCCAGCAGTTATCGACTAGCTGGCGACGAGCAGTACTTC. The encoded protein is CASSYRLAGDEQYF.

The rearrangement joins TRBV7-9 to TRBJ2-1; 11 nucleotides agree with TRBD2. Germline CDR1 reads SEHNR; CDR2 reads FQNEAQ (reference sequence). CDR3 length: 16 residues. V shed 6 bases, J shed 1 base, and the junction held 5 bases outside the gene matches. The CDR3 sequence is CASRSLAGESYNEQFF. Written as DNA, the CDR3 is TGTGCCAGCAGATCACTAGCGGGAGAGTCCTACAATGAGCAGTTCTTC.

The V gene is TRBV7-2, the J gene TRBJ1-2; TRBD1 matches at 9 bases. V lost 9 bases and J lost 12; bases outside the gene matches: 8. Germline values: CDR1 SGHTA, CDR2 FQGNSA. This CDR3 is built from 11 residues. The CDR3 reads CASRDREVDTF. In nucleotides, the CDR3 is TGTGCCAGTCGGGACAGGGAAGTCGACACCTTC.

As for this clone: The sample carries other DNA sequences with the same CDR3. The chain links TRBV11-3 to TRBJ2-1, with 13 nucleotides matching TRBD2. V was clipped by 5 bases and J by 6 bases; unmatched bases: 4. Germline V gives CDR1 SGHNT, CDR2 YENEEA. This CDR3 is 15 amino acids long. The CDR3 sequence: CASSPGTSGVNEQFF. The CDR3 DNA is TGTGCCAGCAGCCCCGGGACTAGCGGGGTCAATGAGCAGTTCTTC.

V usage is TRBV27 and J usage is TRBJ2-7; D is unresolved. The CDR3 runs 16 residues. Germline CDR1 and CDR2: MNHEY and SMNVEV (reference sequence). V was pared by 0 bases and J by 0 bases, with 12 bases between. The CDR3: CASSLSDSTVSYEQYF. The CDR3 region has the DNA TGTGCCAGCAGTTTATCTGACTCTACCGTCTCCTACGAGCAGTACTTC.

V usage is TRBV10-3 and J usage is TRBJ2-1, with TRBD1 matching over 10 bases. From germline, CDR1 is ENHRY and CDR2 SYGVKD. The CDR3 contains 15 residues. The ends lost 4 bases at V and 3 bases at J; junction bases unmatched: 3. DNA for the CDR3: TGTGCCATCAGTGGCTGGACAGGGGGCTACAATGAGCAGTTCTTC. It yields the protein CAISGWTGGYNEQFF.

The CDR3 is CASSGGRREGQYF. The CDR3 bases are TGCGCCAGCTCGGGTGGTCGGCGGGAAGGGCAGTATTTT. The rearrangement joins TRBV5-1 to TRBJ2-3; a possible D gene is TRBD2 (6 bases). Trimming cost V 7 bases and J 11 bases, with 20 bases left between them. Germline V gene sequence: CDR1 SGHRS, CDR2 YFSETQ. This CDR3 spans 13 amino acids. Full variable domain (outside the CDR3, taken from reference TRBV5-1 and TRBJ2-3): KAGVTQTPRYLIKTRGQQVTLSCSPISGHRSVSWYQQTPGQGLQFLFEYFSETQRNKGNFPGRFSGRQFSNSRSEMNVSTLELGDSALYLCASSGGRREGQYFGPGTRLTVL.

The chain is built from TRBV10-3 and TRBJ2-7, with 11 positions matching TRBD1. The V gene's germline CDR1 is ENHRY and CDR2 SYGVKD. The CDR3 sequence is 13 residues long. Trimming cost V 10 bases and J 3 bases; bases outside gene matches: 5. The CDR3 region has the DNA TGTGCCACTTCCGGGACAGGGGGCTACGAGCAGTACTTC. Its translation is CATSGTGGYEQYF.

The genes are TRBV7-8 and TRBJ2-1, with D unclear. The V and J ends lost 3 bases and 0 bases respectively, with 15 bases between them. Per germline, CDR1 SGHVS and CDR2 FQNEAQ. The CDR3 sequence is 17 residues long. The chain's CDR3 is CASSFTSRVNSYNEQFF. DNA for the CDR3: TGTGCCAGCAGCTTTACGTCCCGGGTGAACTCCTACAATGAGCAGTTCTTC.

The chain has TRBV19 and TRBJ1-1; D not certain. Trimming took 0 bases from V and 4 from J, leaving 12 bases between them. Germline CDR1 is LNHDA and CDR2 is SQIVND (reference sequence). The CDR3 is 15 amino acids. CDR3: CASSIDRLSGTEAFF. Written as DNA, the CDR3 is TGTGCCAGTAGTATAGATCGACTCAGCGGCACTGAAGCTTTCTTT.